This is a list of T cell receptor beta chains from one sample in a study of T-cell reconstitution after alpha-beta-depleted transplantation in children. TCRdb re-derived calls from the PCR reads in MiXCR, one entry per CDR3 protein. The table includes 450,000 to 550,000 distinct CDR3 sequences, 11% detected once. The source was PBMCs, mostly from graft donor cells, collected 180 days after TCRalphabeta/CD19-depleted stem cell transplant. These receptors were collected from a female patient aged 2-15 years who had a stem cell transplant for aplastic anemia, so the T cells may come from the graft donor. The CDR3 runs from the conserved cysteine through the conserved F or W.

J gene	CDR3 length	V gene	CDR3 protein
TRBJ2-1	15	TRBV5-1	CASSYQQQGAREQFF
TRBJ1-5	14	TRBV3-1	CASSQDWQNQPQHF
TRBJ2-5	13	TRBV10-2	CASRETGEETQYF
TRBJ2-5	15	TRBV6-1	CASSRDGRNQETQYF
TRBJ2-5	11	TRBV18	CASSPGETQYF
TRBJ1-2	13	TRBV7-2	CASSADRILGYTF
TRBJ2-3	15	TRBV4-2	CAISQSGRGFDTQYF
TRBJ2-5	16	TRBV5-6	CASSLAVGGRGETQYF
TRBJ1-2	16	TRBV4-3	CASSQDPAGWYYGYTF
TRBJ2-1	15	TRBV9	CASTSGGAPYNEQFF
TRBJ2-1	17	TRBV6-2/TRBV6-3	CASSSGLAGAGYNEQFF
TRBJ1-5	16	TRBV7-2	CASSLGDRYSNQPQHF
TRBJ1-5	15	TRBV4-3	CASSRTGGAGQPQHF
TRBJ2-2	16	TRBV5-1	CASRHGGGSYTGELFF